This entry describes one T cell receptor (beta chain). Its antigen is undetermined. The record originates from a study of cytomegalovirus exposure and HLA in healthy donors. Donors likely had unrecorded immune exposures despite being nominally healthy when sampled. Trimming removed 0 bases at V and 0 bases at J, with 9 bases between. The CDR3 totals 17 residues. CDR1 MGHRA and CDR2 YSYEKL come from the germline V gene. Findings and limits, study-wide: In a later analysis, compared with equally common non-associated chains, HLA-associated beta chains were more expanded. Investigators reported approximately 170 TCR beta chains as tied to cytomegalovirus.

With 60 Vbeta and 13 Jbeta primers, the PCR was carried out. Generated by immunoSEQ multiplex PCR, the TCRdb table keeps only in-frame clones and is missing some. The sample includes under 200,000 clones, approximately 62% of them seen just once. The sequencing input was PBMCs. The receptor was isolated from a man aged 50-60 years in good health and CMV-seronegative. The chain couples TRBV4-1 to TRBJ1-6; D perhaps matches TRBD1 (5 bases). As DNA, the CDR3 is TGCGCCAGCAGCCAAGATCGGGGGATCTCCTATAATTCACCCCTCCACTTT. The encoded protein is CASSQDRGISYNSPLHF.